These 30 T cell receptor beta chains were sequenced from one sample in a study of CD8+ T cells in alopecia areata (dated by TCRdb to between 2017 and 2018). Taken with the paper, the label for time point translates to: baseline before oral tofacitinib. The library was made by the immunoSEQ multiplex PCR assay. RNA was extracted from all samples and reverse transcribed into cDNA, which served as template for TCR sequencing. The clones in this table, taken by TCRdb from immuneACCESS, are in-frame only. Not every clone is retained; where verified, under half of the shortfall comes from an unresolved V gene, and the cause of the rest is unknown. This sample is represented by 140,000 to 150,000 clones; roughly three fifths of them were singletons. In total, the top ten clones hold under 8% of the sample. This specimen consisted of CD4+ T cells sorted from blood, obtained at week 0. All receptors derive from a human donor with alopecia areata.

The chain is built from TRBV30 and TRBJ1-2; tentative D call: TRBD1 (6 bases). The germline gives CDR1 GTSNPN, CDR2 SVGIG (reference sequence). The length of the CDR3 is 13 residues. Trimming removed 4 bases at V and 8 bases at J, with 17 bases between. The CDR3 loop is CAWTPPGVEGYTF. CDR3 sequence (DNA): TGTGCCTGGACCCCTCCAGGGGTGGAAGGCTACACCTTC.

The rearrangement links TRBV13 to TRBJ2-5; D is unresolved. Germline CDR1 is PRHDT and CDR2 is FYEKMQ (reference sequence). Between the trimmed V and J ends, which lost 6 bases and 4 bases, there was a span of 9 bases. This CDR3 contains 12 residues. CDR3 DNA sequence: TGTGCCAGCAGTAATCGGTTAGAGACCCAGTACTTC. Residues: CASSNRLETQYF.

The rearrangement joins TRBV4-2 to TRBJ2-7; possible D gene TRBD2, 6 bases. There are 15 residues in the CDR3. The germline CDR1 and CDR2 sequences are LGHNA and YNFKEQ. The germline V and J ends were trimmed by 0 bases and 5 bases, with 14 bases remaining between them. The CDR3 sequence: CASSQEPGGSHEQYF. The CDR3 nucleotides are TGTGCCAGCAGCCAAGAACCCGGAGGGAGCCACGAGCAGTACTTC.

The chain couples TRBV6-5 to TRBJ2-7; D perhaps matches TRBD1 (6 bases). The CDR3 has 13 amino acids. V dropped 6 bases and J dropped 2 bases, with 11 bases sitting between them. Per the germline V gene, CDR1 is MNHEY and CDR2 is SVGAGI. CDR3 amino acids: CASRAGQTYEQYF. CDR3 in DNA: TGTGCCAGCAGAGCAGGACAGACCTACGAGCAGTACTTC.

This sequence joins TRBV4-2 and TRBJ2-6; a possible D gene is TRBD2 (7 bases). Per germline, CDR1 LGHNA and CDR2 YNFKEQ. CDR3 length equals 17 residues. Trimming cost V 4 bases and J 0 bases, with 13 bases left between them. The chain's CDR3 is CASSLAGADSGANVLTF. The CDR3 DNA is TGTGCCAGCAGCCTGGCGGGGGCCGACTCTGGGGCCAACGTCCTGACTTTC.

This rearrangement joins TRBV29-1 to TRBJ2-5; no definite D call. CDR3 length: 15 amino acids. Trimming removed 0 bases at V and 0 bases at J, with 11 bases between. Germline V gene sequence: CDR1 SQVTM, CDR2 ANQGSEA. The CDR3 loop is CSVEEAGWYQETQYF. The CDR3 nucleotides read TGCAGCGTTGAAGAGGCAGGATGGTACCAAGAGACCCAGTACTTC.

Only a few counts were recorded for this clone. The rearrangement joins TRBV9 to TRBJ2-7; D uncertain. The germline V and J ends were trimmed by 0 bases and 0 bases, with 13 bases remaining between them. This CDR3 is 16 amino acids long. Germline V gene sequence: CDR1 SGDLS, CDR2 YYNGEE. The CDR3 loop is CASSVGPLTFSYEQYF. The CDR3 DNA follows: TGTGCCAGCAGCGTAGGCCCACTCACCTTCTCCTACGAGCAGTACTTC.

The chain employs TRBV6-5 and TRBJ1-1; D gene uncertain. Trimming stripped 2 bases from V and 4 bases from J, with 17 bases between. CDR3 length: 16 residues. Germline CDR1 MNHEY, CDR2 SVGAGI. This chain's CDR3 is CASSYTAVNLATEAFF. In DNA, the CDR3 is TGTGCCAGCAGTTACACGGCAGTTAATCTGGCCACTGAAGCTTTCTTT.

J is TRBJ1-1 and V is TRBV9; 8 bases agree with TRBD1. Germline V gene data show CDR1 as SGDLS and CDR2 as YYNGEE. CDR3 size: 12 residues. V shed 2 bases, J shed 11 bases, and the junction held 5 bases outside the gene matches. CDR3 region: CASSVGQGKAFF. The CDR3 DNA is TGTGCCAGCAGCGTCGGACAGGGCAAGGCTTTCTTT.

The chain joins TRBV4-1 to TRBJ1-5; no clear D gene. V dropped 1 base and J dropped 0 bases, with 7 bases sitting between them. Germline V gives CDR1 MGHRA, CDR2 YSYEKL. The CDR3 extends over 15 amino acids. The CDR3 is CASSQVHNSNQPQHF. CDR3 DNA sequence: TGCGCCAGCAGCCAAGTTCACAATAGCAATCAGCCCCAGCATTTT.

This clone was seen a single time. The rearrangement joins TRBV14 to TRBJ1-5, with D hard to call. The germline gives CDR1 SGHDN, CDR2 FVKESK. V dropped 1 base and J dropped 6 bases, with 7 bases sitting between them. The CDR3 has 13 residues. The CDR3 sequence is CASSQGLGQPQHF. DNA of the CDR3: TGTGCCAGCAGCCAAGGACTCGGTCAGCCCCAGCATTTT.

CDR3 protein: CASSSRTGYGYTF. As DNA, the CDR3 is TGCGCCAGCAGCTCCAGGACAGGCTATGGCTACACCTTC. This chain links TRBV4-3 with TRBJ1-2, with TRBD1 matching over 7 bases. This CDR3 spans 13 amino acids. Losses at the gene ends were 5 bases for V and 4 bases for J; bases not matched to a gene: 4. The germline CDR1 and CDR2 sequences are LGHNA and YSLEER.

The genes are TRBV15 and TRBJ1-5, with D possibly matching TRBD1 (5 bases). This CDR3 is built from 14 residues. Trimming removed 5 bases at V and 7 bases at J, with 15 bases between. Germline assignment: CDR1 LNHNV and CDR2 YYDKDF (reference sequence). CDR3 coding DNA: TGTGCCACCAGCCTCGTTCAGGGAGGCCAGCCCCAGCATTTT. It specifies CATSLVQGGQPQHF.

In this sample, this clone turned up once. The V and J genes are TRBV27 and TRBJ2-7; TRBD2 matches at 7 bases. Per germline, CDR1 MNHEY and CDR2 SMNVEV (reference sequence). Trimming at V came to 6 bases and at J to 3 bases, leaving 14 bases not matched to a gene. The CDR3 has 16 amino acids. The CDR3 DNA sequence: TGTGCCAGCAGACGGAGTGGTGGGGGGGGTCTCTACGAGCAGTACTTC. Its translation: CASRRSGGGGLYEQYF.

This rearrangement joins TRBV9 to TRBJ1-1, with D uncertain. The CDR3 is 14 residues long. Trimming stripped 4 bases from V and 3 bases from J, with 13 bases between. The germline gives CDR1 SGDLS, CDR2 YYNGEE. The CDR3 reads CASSIRATYTEAFF. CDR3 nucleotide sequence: TGTGCCAGCAGCATCCGGGCGACGTACACTGAAGCTTTCTTT.

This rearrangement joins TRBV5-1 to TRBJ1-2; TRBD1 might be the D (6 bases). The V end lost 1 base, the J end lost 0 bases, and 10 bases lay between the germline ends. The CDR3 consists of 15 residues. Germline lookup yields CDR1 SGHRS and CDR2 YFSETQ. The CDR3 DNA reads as TGCGCCAGCAGCTTGATGGACAGCTCTAACTATGGCTACACCTTC. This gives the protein CASSLMDSSNYGYTF.

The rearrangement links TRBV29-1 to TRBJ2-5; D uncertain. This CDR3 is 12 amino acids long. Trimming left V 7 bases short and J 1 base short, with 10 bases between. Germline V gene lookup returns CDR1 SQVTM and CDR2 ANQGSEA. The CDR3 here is CSADGSQETQYF. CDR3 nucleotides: TGCAGCGCTGACGGAAGCCAAGAGACCCAGTACTTC.

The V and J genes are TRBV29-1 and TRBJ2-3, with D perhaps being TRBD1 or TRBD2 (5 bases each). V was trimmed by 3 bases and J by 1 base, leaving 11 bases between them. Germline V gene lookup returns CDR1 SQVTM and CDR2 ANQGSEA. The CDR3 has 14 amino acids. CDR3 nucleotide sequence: TGCAGCGTTGAGAGCGGCAGGGGCACAGATACGCAGTATTTT. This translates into CSVESGRGTDTQYF.

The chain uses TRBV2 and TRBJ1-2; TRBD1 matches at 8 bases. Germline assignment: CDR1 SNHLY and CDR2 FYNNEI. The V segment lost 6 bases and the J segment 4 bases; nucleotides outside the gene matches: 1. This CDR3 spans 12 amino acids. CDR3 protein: CASSTGGYGYTF. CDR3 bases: TGTGCCAGCAGCACAGGGGGCTATGGCTACACCTTC.

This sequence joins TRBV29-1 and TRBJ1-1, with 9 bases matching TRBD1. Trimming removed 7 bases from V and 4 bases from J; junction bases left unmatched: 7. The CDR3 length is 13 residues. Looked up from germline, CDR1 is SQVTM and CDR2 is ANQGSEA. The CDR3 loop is CSAWTGVSTEAFF. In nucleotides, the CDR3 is TGCAGCGCTTGGACAGGGGTTAGCACTGAAGCTTTCTTT.

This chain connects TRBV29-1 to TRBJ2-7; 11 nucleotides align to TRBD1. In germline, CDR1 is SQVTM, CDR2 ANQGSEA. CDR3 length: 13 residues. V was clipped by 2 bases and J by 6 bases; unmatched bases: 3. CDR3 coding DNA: TGCAGCGTTGAATGGGACAGGGGGGTCGAGCAGTACTTC. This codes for CSVEWDRGVEQYF.

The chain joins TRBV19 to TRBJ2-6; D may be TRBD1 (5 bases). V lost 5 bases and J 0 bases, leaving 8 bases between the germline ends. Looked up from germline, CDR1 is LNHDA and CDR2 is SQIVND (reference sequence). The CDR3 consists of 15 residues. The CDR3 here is CASSSTGSGANVLTF. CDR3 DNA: TGTGCCAGTAGTTCCACAGGCTCTGGGGCCAACGTCCTGACTTTC.

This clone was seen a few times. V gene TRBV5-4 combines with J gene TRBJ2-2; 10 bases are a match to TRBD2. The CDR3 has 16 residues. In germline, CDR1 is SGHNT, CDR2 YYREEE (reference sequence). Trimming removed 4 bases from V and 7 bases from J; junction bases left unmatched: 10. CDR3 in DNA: TGTGCCAGCAGCCCCAACAGCGGGGGGGCCAGCGGGGAGCTGTTTTTT. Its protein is CASSPNSGGASGELFF. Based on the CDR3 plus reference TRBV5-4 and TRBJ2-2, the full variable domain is ETGVTQSPTHLIKTRGQQVTLRCSSQSGHNTVSWYQQALGQGPQFIFQYYREEENGRGNFPPRFSGLQFPNYSSELNVNALELDDSALYLCASSPNSGGASGELFFGEGSRLTVL.

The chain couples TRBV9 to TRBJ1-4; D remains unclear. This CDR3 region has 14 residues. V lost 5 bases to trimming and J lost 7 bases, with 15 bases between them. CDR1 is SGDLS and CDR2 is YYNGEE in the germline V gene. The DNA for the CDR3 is TGTGCCAGCAGATCTAAGGGAGTTGGTGAAAAACTGTTTTTT. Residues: CASRSKGVGEKLFF.

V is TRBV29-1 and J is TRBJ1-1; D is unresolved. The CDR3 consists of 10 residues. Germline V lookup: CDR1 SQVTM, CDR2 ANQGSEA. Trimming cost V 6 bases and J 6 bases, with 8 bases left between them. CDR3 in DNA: TGCAGCGTGAGGGTTGCTGAAGCTTTCTTT. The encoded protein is CSVRVAEAFF.

The CDR3 sequence: CASSLTGAVVDEQFF. CDR3 sequence (DNA): TGTGCCAGCTCACTAACAGGGGCTGTCGTGGATGAGCAGTTCTTC. The chain employs TRBV18 and TRBJ2-1; 7 nucleotides agree with TRBD1. This CDR3 spans 15 amino acids. V shed 4 bases, J shed 8 bases, and the junction held 11 bases outside the gene matches. Germline loops: CDR1 KGHSH, CDR2 LQKENI.

This CDR3 reads CASSAGPYNSPLHF. CDR3 DNA sequence: TGTGCCAGCAGCGCTGGACCGTATAATTCACCCCTCCACTTT. This chain joins TRBV9 and TRBJ1-6; D not resolved. Per germline, CDR1 SGDLS and CDR2 YYNGEE. The CDR3 totals 14 residues. V was trimmed by 3 bases and J by 4 bases, leaving 8 bases between them. Looking up the rest from reference TRBV9 and TRBJ1-6 gives the full variable domain: DSGVTQTPKHLITATGQRVTLRCSPRSGDLSVYWYQQSLDQGLQFLIQYYNGEERAKGNILERFSAQQFPDLHSELNLSSLELGDSALYFCASSAGPYNSPLHFGNGTRLTVT.

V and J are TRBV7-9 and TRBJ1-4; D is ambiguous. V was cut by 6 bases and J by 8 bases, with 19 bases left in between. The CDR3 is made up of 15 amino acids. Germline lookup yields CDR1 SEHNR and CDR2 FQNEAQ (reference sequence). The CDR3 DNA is TGTGCCAGCAGATCCCATGCGGGATCGGGAGAAAAACTGTTTTTT. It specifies CASRSHAGSGEKLFF.

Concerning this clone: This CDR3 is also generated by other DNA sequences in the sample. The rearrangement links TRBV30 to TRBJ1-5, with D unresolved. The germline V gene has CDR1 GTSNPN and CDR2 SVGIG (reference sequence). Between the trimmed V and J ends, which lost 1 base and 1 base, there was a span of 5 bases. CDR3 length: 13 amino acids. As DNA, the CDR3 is TGTGCCTGGAGTGAAGGGAGCAATCAGCCCCAGCATTTT. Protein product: CAWSEGSNQPQHF.

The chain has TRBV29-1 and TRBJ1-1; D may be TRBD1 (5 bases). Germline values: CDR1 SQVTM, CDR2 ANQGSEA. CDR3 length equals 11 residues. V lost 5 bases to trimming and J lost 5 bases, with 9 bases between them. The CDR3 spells CSVSRETEAFF. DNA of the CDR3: TGCAGCGTTAGCAGGGAAACTGAAGCTTTCTTT.